A single sample is the source of the 32 T cell receptor delta chains below, sequenced in a study of γδ T cells in repeated Plasmodium falciparum infection. Gammadelta T cells were flow-sorted from PBMC into Vgamma9/Vdelta2+ and Vdelta2-negative populations for bulk analysis. TCRdb re-processed the multiplex PCR reads via CATT. Of 85,000 to 100,000 delta-chain clones listed, approximately 1% are singletons. The sequencing input was gamma-delta T cells from blood. The receptors stem from a pool of human donors (malaria-infected and uninfected, not separated).

This clone was seen repeatedly, ten times or more. Compared with germline, one end of the junction differs, possibly owing to a read error. The rearrangement joins TRDV1 to TRDJ1; TRDD3 agrees at 10 bases. Because TCRdb records no J gene, it was assigned here through a match of the DNA to germline. CDR1 is TSWWSYY and CDR2 is QGS in the germline V gene. This CDR3 contains 20 residues. CDR3 in amino acids: CALGEPFPFLETGGFTKLIF. Here the CDR3 DNA reads TGTGCCCTTGGGGAGCCCTTCCCCTTCCTAGAGACTGGGGGATTCACTAAACTCATCTTT.

On this clone itself: A far larger clone lies a single base away; this is likely a read error. Other DNA sequences in the same sample also yield this CDR3. In DNA form, the CDR3 reads TGTGCCTGTCGAACTGGGGCCCGTCGGGTCATCTTT. It is translated as CACRTGARRVIF. The J gene went uncalled, whereas the V gene is TRDV2. The CDR3 runs 12 residues. The germline CDR1 and CDR2 sequences are GEAIGNYY and EKD.

This clone appeared a few times. For this DNA, TCRdb reports the protein of a much larger clone, which diverges at residue 10, most likely from a read error; the protein presented here is translated directly from the DNA. The chain has TRDV2 and TRDJ1; D might be TRDD3 (5 bases). TCRdb is silent on the J gene; assignment here came from matching the DNA to germline. Per the germline V gene, CDR1 is GEAIGNYY and CDR2 is EKD. Deletions cut 1 base from V and 9 bases from J, with 14 bases between. CDR3 length: 13 amino acids. The DNA of the CDR3 is TGTGCCTGTGACACTACGTACTGGAATGAACTCATCTTT. Its translation: CACDTTYWNELIF.

To note about this clone: For this DNA, TCRdb reports the protein of a much larger clone, which diverges at residue 11, most likely from a read error; the protein presented here is translated directly from the DNA. CDR3 residues: CACDTVGDTLHGAIRLIF. The CDR3 DNA is TGTGCCTGTGACACCGTTGGGGATACCCTACACGGGGCGATAAGGCTCATCTTT. V gene assignment gives TRDV2, but the J gene was left uncalled; no DNA check was done on the table's D call, TRDD3. Germline-derived CDR1 and CDR2 are GEAIGNYY and EKD. The CDR3 is 18 residues long.

Comment on this clone: TCRdb attributes to this sequence the protein of a much larger clone, which differs from the DNA translation at residue 13; a read error is likely, and the protein displayed is translated from the DNA. The rearrangement uses TRDV1 and TRDJ1; 8 positions agree with TRDD3. The J gene was not available in TCRdb and was assigned here by matching the DNA to germline segments. The CDR3 is 22 amino acids. V was clipped by 5 bases and J by 2 bases; unmatched bases: 28. Germline lookup yields CDR1 TSWWSYY and CDR2 QGS. The CDR3 region has the DNA TGTGCTCTTGGGACGTCGGCCTTCTCCGTACTGGGGGGTACATCGGGTACCGATAAACTCATCTTT. Its translation: CALGTSAFSVLGGTSGTDKLIF.

This clone appeared a few times. The TCRdb protein, from a much larger clone, departs from this DNA's translation at residue 13, likely by read error; the protein shown derives from the DNA. The chain couples TRDV2 to TRDJ3, with 8 positions matching TRDD3. TCRdb is silent on the J gene; assignment here came from matching the DNA to germline. Germline V gene sequence: CDR1 GEAIGNYY, CDR2 EKD. The CDR3 has 18 residues. CDR3 nucleotides: TGTGCCTGTGATTATGGGGGATCCCAAGCCTGGGACCCCCGACAGATGTTTTTC. It yields the protein CACDYGGSQAWDPRQMFF.

To note about this clone: The protein held in TCRdb is that of a much larger clone and does not match this DNA's translation at residue 6, likely because of a read error; the protein shown is translated from the DNA. The rearrangement uses TRDV2 and TRDJ1; TRDD3 aligns across 7 bases. Here the J gene came from matching the DNA to germline, since TCRdb omits it. Losses at the gene ends were 0 bases for V and 0 bases for J; bases not matched to a gene: 12. The CDR3 is made up of 18 amino acids. The V gene's germline CDR1 is GEAIGNYY and CDR2 EKD. As DNA, the CDR3 is TGTGCCTGTGACACCGAGGGCGGGGGATTACCTTACACCGATAAACTCATCTTT. Its protein product is CACDTEGGGLPYTDKLIF.

This clone was detected only a few times. Since a far larger clone is one base different, this is likely a read error. Other DNA sequences in the same sample also yield this CDR3. J is TRDJ1 and V is TRDV2; 9 bases line up with TRDD3. The J gene was missing in TCRdb and was found by matching the end of the DNA to germline. Germline CDR1 is GEAIGNYY and CDR2 is EKD. The CDR3 runs to 16 residues. CDR3 DNA sequence: TGCGCCTGTGACCCCCTTTCGGGGATACGGGGATATAAACTCATCTTT. Translation gives CACDPLSGIRGYKLIF.

On this clone itself: This sequence is one base from a far larger clone and is likely a read error. Other DNA sequences from this sample encode an identical CDR3 as well. This sequence joins TRDV2 and TRDJ1; 10 positions match TRDD3. TCRdb is silent on the J gene; assignment here came from matching the DNA to germline. CDR1 and CDR2 (germline): GEAIGNYY, EKD. Trimming took 2 bases from V and 5 from J; bases not matched to a gene: 7. CDR3 length equals 15 residues. Here the CDR3 DNA reads TGTGCCTGTGACAAATACTGGGGGATCCCGGATAAACTCATCTTT. Protein sequence: CACDKYWGIPDKLIF.

Worth noting for this clone: The TCRdb protein comes from a much larger clone and disagrees with this DNA's translation at residue 5, likely due to a read error; the protein given here is derived from the DNA. J is TRDJ1 and V is TRDV1; 11 bases map to TRDD3. As TCRdb names no J gene, one was assigned here on the basis of a DNA match to germline. V lost 5 bases and J lost 1; bases outside the gene matches: 12. Germline V gene data show CDR1 as TSWWSYY and CDR2 as QGS. The CDR3 is made up of 18 amino acids. CDR3 in amino acids: CALGRPYWGIAGTDKLIF. The CDR3 region has the DNA TGTGCTCTTGGGAGACCGTACTGGGGGATAGCGGGCACCGATAAACTCATCTTT.

This clone was counted only a few times. A far more abundant clone sits one base away, making this likely a read error. Different DNA sequences within this sample yield the same CDR3. The chain couples TRDV1 to TRDJ3; either TRDD2 or TRDD3 may supply D (5 bases each). The CDR3 is 16 amino acids. Germline CDR1 reads TSWWSYY; CDR2 reads QGS. For the CDR3, the DNA is TGTGCTCTAAACCTACGGCACACCTGGGACACCCGACAGATGTTTTTT. It is translated as CALNLRHTWDTRQMFF.

This clone has just a few counts. The protein given by TCRdb reflects a much larger clone and differs at residue 8 from this DNA's translation, likely from a read error; the protein shown is the DNA's translation. This sequence joins TRDV2 and TRDJ3; D is undetermined. Here the J gene came from matching the DNA to germline, since TCRdb omits it. The germline V and J ends were trimmed by 1 base and 0 bases, with 21 bases remaining between them. This CDR3 has 21 residues. Germline V CDR1 and CDR2: GEAIGNYY, EKD. CDR3 region: CACDTPEESGKPSWDTRQMFF. DNA for the CDR3: TGTGCCTGTGACACTCCGGAGGAGAGTGGCAAACCCTCCTGGGACACCCGACAGATGTTTTTC.

This clone has more than one count but fewer than ten. The protein TCRdb gives is from a much larger clone and does not agree with this DNA's translation at residue 6, likely a read error; the protein shown here comes from the DNA. The rearrangement links TRDV2 to TRDJ1; 9 nucleotides match TRDD3. Germline CDR1 and CDR2: GEAIGNYY and EKD. J gave up 0 bases and V 0 bases, and 7 bases lay outside the gene matches. There are 17 residues in the CDR3. This chain's CDR3 is CACDTGQLGEYTDKLIF. DNA of the CDR3: TGTGCCTGTGACACCGGGCAACTGGGGGAATACACCGATAAACTCATCTTT.

In the case of this clone: Translating this DNA gives a protein that differs at residue 15 from the TCRdb one, which belongs to a much larger clone; a read error is likely, and the protein shown is this translation. The J gene has no call, while the V gene is TRDV2; TRDD3 is the table's D call and was not checked against the DNA. In germline, CDR1 is GEAIGNYY, CDR2 EKD. The CDR3 totals 17 residues. CDR3 nucleotide sequence: TGTGCCTGTGACACCGTACTGGGAACGAACCTGACAGCACAACACTTCTTT. Amino acid sequence: CACDTVLGTNLTAQHFF.

There are a few counts of this clone. The likely explanation is a read error, given a far larger clone one base away. Other DNA sequences within the sample encode an identical CDR3. Called V gene: TRDV1; the J gene was not called; the table's D call, TRDD3, has no DNA check behind it. CDR1 is TSWWSYY and CDR2 is QGS in the germline V gene. The CDR3 sequence is 23 residues long. The CDR3 is CALGENPSHVLGDTPVYTDKLIF. CDR3 in DNA: TGTGCTCTTGGGGAAAACCCCTCCCACGTACTGGGGGATACGCCAGTGTACACCGATAAGCTCATCTTT.

The sample holds many counts of this clone. TCRdb assigns this DNA the protein of a much larger clone, which departs from its translation at residue 7; this likely reflects a read error, and the protein shown comes from translating the DNA. The CDR3 bases are TGTGCCTTTACTGGCCTTACTATTATCGTTAGCCCAAGAACGACCGATAAACTCATCTTT. The encoded protein is CAFTGLTIIVSPRTTDKLIF. The chain recombines TRDV3 with TRDJ1, with D unclear. This CDR3 comprises 20 residues. Trimming removed 1 base at V and 2 bases at J, with 32 bases between. CDR1 is TVYSNPD, CDR2 GDNSRS, per germline (reference sequence).

Many counts were recorded for this clone. The same CDR3 can be traced to other DNA sequences in this sample. J is TRDJ1 and V is TRDV1; 7 positions match TRDD3. Trimming removed 2 bases from V and 10 bases from J; junction bases left unmatched: 25. This CDR3 is built from 19 residues. CDR1 TSWWSYY and CDR2 QGS come from the germline V gene. This CDR3 is CALGEKSPPPHWGLGGLIF. Written as DNA, the CDR3 is TGTGCTCTTGGGGAAAAGTCTCCCCCCCCGCACTGGGGTTTAGGGGGACTCATCTTT.

As regards this clone: It is likely a read error: a sequence one base away is far more abundant. The same CDR3 also results from other DNA sequences found in this sample. The gene calls are TRDV1 and TRDJ1; D is undetermined. The J gene is not listed in TCRdb, so it was assigned here from a DNA match to germline. V lost 5 bases and J lost 2, with 36 bases in between. The CDR3 is 22 amino acids. CDR1 is TSWWSYY and CDR2 is QGS in the germline V gene. Here the CDR3 reads CALGFQPSTAVLRVFKTDKLIF. DNA of the CDR3: TGTGCTCTTGGGTTTCAACCGTCCACAGCGGTGCTGAGGGTCTTTAAGACCGATAAACTCATCTTT.

On this clone itself: A far larger clone lies a single base away; this is likely a read error. Other DNA sequences of this sample code for an identical CDR3. The V gene is given as TRDV2, and no J gene call is available. The germline CDR1 and CDR2 sequences are GEAIGNYY and EKD. CDR3 length: 14 amino acids. This CDR3 is CACDTVEVSDKLIF. CDR3 coding DNA: TGTGCCTGTGACACCGTCGAGGTCTCCGATAAGCTCATCTTT.

This clone was counted only a few times. TCRdb records a much larger clone's protein for this DNA, with a difference at residue 16 that likely arises from a read error; the protein given is the translation of the DNA. Called V gene: TRDV2; the J gene was not called; the D segment call TRDD3 is taken from the table without a DNA check. The CDR3 sequence is 18 residues long. CDR1 is GEAIGNYY and CDR2 is EKD in the germline V gene. CDR3 nucleotides: TGTGCCTGTGACACTAAGGCCTGGGGGGGGCCCACAACCGATAAACACATCTTT. Translation gives CACDTKAWGGPTTDKHIF.

Comment on this clone: TCRdb records a much larger clone's protein for this DNA, with a difference at residue 3 that likely arises from a read error; the protein given is the translation of the DNA. The chain carries TRDV2 and TRDJ1, with D perhaps TRDD2 (9 bases). In the absence of a J gene in TCRdb, the DNA was matched to germline to assign it here. The CDR3 consists of 24 residues. The germline CDR1 and CDR2 sequences are GEAIGNYY and EKD. Here the CDR3 reads CAFDTVKLGLPTGTGGSLTDKLIF. In DNA, the CDR3 is TGTGCCTTTGACACCGTGAAGCTCGGCCTTCCTACAGGAACTGGGGGTTCTCTCACCGATAAACTCATCTTT.

This clone has just a few counts. This probably arose from a read error, given a far larger clone one base away. This same CDR3 is encoded by further DNA sequences in the sample. The CDR3 DNA reads TGTGCCTGTGACACCCGTAAAACTTTTGGGGGATCCGGCGATAAGCTCATCTTT. Translated: CACDTRKTFGGSGDKLIF. J gene calling gave no result, while the V gene is TRDV2; the DNA was not used to check the table's D call, TRDD3. This CDR3 is 18 amino acids long. The germline V gene encodes CDR1 GEAIGNYY and CDR2 EKD.

As to this clone: The protein recorded in TCRdb matches a much larger clone and deviates from this DNA's translation at residue 18, suggesting a read error; the protein here is obtained by translating the DNA. The V segment is TRDV1, and no J call was made; TRDD3, the D gene given by the table, was not confirmed from the DNA. The CDR3 is made up of 19 amino acids. CDR1 TSWWSYY and CDR2 QGS come from the germline V gene. The chain's CDR3 is CALGELAPPWGHRTDKLTF. CDR3 DNA sequence: TGTGCTCTTGGGGAACTAGCCCCTCCCTGGGGTCATCGGACCGATAAACTCACCTTT.

This clone was counted a few times. A far more abundant clone sits one base away, making this likely a read error. Other DNA sequences within the sample encode an identical CDR3. The V gene was identified as TRDV1, while no J gene was called; the D call TRDD3 from the table was never checked on the DNA. Germline V gives CDR1 TSWWSYY, CDR2 QGS. CDR3 length: 22 amino acids. This chain's CDR3 is CALGELIPTAGTPSKYTDKLIF. In DNA form, the CDR3 reads TGTGCTCTTGGGGAACTTATTCCTACGGCTGGGACACCGTCGAAGTACACCGATAAGCTCATCTTT.

In this sample, this clone is medium-sized (0.01 to 0.1%). Distinct nucleotide sequences in the sample also encode this CDR3. The chain carries TRDV2 and TRDJ1; 13 bases are shared with TRDD3. The germline V gene encodes CDR1 GEAIGNYY and CDR2 EKD. The CDR3 is made up of 18 amino acids. V lost 3 bases and J lost 10; bases outside the gene matches: 19. CDR3: CACDSLLGDTRKELTLIF. The CDR3 DNA sequence: TGTGCCTGTGACTCTTTACTGGGGGATACGCGTAAAGAGCTAACACTCATCTTT.

In the case of this clone: This DNA's translation and the protein TCRdb lists, from a much larger clone, do not match at residue 7, likely due to a read error; the protein shown is translated from the DNA. The gene calls are TRDV2 and TRDJ1; 7 bases are a match to TRDD3. As TCRdb names no J gene, one was assigned here on the basis of a DNA match to germline. Germline V gene lookup returns CDR1 GEAIGNYY and CDR2 EKD. This CDR3 is built from 21 residues. V lost 1 base and J lost 0; bases outside the gene matches: 22. The CDR3 DNA sequence: TGTGCCTGTGACACGTTACTTTCCCGAACTGGGGACCCTACAGACACCGATAAACTCATCTTT. Its protein is CACDTLLSRTGDPTDTDKLIF.

This clone was picked up a small number of times. A far larger clone differs by one base, so this is likely a read error. The sample contains more than one DNA sequence encoding this CDR3. The chain links TRDV2 to TRDJ1; 7 positions agree with TRDD3. Germline matching of the DNA provided the J gene here, since TCRdb leaves it blank. The CDR3 is made up of 18 amino acids. With 5 bases clipped from V and 0 bases from J, the junction kept 17 bases outside the gene matches. The germline V gene has CDR1 GEAIGNYY and CDR2 EKD. The chain's CDR3 is CACVCISWGPPHTDKLIF. The CDR3 region has the DNA TGTGCCTGTGTGTGTATCTCCTGGGGGCCCCCGCACACCGATAAACTCATCTTT.

A remark on this clone: This DNA's translation differs at residue 5 from TCRdb's protein, which comes from a much larger clone; a read error is likely, and the protein shown is translated from the DNA. J is TRDJ1 and V is TRDV2, with D possibly being TRDD3 (5 bases). Because TCRdb records no J gene, it was assigned here through a match of the DNA to germline. Trimming left V 3 bases short and J 5 bases short, with 30 bases between. The CDR3 length is 19 residues. Germline CDR1 GEAIGNYY, CDR2 EKD. Written as DNA, the CDR3 is TGTGCCTGTGACGCCGTTTATGGAGCCGGGATTCACAAAGGGGATAAACTCATCTTT. Translating it yields CACDAVYGAGIHKGDKLIF.

This clone was recorded at least ten times. It is likely a read error: a sequence one base away is far more abundant. At the DNA level, this CDR3 is encoded by other sequences in the same sample as well. V is TRDV2 and J is TRDJ1, with 9 bases lining up with TRDD3. The CDR3 totals 17 residues. Germline V gene data show CDR1 as GEAIGNYY and CDR2 as EKD. The ends lost 3 bases at V and 2 bases at J; junction bases unmatched: 12. The CDR3 loop reads CACDLVLGDSTTDKLIF. CDR3 sequence (DNA): TGTGCCTGTGACCTGGTACTGGGGGACAGCACGACCGATAAACTCATCTTT.

This clone was counted only a few times. This is likely an artifact of a read error, given a far larger clone one base away. Different DNA sequences within this sample yield the same CDR3. A V gene of TRDV1 was called, but no J gene was assigned; TRDD3, the D gene given by the table, was not confirmed from the DNA. The CDR3 is 19 residues long. Per germline, CDR1 TSWWSYY and CDR2 QGS. The CDR3 bases are TGTGCTCTTGGGGAAGGCTATTCCTACCTTTACCCGCAACGCGATAAACTCATCTTC. As protein: CALGEGYSYLYPQRDKLIF.

Only a few counts were recorded for this clone. The protein that TCRdb holds for this DNA derives from a much larger clone and differs from the translated DNA at residue 6, which likely indicates a read error; the protein shown here is translated from the DNA. The rearrangement joins TRDV1 to TRDJ1, with D tentatively TRDD2 (6 bases). Germline V lookup: CDR1 TSWWSYY, CDR2 QGS. V lost 1 base, J lost 4 bases, and 46 bases lay in between. The CDR3 has 26 amino acids. Written as DNA, the CDR3 is TGTGCTCTTGGGGAACCGCGCGGCCTTCCCCAAGCATCAGGGACCTGTGTTACCCTGACCTACGATAAACTCATCTTT. It encodes CALGEPRGLPQASGTCVTLTYDKLIF.

This clone was seen many times. TCRdb's listed protein matches a much larger clone and diverges from this DNA's translation at residue 13, likely through a read error; the protein shown comes from the DNA. This chain joins TRDV2 and TRDJ1; 12 nucleotides agree with TRDD3. The J gene, not given by TCRdb, was assigned here from a germline match of the nucleotide sequence. Germline V gives CDR1 GEAIGNYY, CDR2 EKD. The CDR3 has 17 residues. The CDR3 DNA follows: TGTGCCTGTGACACACTGGATACTGGGGGATACACCAATAAACTCATCTTT. This codes for CACDTLDTGGYTNKLIF.